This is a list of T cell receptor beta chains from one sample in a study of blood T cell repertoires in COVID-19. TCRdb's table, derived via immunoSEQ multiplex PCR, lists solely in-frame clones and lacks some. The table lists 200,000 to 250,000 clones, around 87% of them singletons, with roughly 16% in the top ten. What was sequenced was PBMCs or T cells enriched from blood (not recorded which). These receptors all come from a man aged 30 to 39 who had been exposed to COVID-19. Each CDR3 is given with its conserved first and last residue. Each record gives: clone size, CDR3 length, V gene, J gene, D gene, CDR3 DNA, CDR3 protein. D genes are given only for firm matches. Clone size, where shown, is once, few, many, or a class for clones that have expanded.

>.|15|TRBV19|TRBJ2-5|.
TGTGCCAGTAGCCGGAGCCGGGACTGGCAAGAGACCCAGTACTTC
CASSRSRDWQETQYF
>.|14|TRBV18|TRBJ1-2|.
TGTGCCAGCTCACCAAGAGAACGGAACTATGGCTACACCTTC
CASSPRERNYGYTF
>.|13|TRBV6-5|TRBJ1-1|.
TGTGCCAGCAGTTACAACAGGGTAGATGAAGCTTTCTTT
CASSYNRVDEAFF
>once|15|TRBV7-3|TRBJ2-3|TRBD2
TGTGCCAGCCAACGAGCGGGGGGGACCACAGATACGCAGTATTTT
CASQRAGGTTDTQYF
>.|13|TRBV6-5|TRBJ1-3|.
TGTGCCAGCAGGTTGATGGGCGGAAACACCATATATTTT
CASRLMGGNTIYF
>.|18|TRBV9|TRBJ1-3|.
TGTGCCAGCAGCGTATCGGGGAGGACCGGGTTATCTGGAAACACCATATATTTT
CASSVSGRTGLSGNTIYF
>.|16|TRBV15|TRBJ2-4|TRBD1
TGTGCCACCAGCACGTCGACAGGGTCATCTAAAAACATTCAGTACTTC
CATSTSTGSSKNIQYF
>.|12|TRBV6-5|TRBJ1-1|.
TGTGCCAGCAGTTACTCCGGGGCTGAAGCTTTCTTT
CASSYSGAEAFF
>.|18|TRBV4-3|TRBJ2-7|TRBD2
TGCGCCAGCAGCAGTGGGACTAGCGGGGGGGTGTTTGACCACGAGCAGTACTTC
CASSSGTSGGVFDHEQYF
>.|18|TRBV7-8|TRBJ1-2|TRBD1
TGTGCCAGCAGCCGAGAGGGACAGGGGGGGACTTATAACTATGGCTACACCTTC
CASSREGQGGTYNYGYTF
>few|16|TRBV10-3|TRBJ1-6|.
TGTGCCATCAGTGAGTCGAGGGGGAACCACAATTCACCCCTCCACTTT
CAISESRGNHNSPLHF
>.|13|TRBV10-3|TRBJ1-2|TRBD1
TGTGCCATCAGCCCACAGGGGGACGATGGCTACACCTTC
CAISPQGDDGYTF